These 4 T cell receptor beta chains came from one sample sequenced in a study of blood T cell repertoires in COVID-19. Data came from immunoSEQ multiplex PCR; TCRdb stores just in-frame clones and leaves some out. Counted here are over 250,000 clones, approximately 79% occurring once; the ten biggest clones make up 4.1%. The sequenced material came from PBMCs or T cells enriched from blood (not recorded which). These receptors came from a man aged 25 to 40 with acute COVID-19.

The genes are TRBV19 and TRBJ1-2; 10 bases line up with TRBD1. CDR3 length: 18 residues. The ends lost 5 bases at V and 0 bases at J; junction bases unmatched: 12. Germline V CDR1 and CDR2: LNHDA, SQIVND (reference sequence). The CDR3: CASSPLRGQGNTNYGYTF. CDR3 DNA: TGTGCCAGTAGTCCCCTCAGGGGACAGGGGAATACTAACTATGGCTACACCTTC.

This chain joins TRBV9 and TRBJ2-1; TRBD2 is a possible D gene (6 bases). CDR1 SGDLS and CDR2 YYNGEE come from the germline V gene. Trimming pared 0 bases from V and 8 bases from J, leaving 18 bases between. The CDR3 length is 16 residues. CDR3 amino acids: CASSVVVTGEGDEQFF. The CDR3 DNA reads TGTGCCAGCAGCGTAGTAGTGACGGGAGAAGGCGATGAGCAGTTCTTC.

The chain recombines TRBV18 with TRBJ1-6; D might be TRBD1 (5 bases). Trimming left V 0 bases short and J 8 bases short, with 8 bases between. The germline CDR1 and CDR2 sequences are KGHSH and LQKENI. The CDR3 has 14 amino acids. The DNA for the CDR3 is TGTGCCAGCTCACCACCGGAGGGGTATTCACCCCTCCACTTT. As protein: CASSPPEGYSPLHF.

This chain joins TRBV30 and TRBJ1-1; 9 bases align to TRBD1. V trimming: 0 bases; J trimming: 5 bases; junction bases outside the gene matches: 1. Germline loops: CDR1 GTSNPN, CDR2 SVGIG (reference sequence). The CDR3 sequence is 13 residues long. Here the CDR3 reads CAWSVTGGTEAFF. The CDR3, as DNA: TGTGCCTGGAGTGTGACAGGGGGTACTGAAGCTTTCTTT.